This TCR beta chain was profiled in a study of T cells in Graves' hyperthyroidism and ophthalmopathy. Study-wide findings and caveats: Most thyroid clonotypes that were expanded above 0.001 also turned up in blood. In validation, the model predicted ophthalmopathy. These predictions came a median roughly 6 months before onset.

In this sample, this clonotype turned up many times. Its target is unknown. Authors of the study amplified TCR beta CDR3 regions from RNA transcripts. Initially, a first-round RT-PCR of the TCR CDR3 employed the HTBI primer set. In TCRdb, the multiplex PCR reads were re-called with MiXCR into one record per CDR3 protein. The sample includes approximately 600,000 distinct CDR3 sequences, 12% to 15% of them seen just once. Clinical symptoms, serum thyroxine, TRAb, thyroid ultrasound and orbital computed tomography established diagnosis. The PBMCs had their origin in about 9.7 ml of fresh peripheral blood. The receptor was derived from a woman aged 18 to 35 with Graves' ophthalmopathy. Sequenced material: blood.

CDR3 bases: TGTGCCAGCAGCTCTAGGACTAGCGGGGTTCACAATGAGCAGTTCTTC. It specifies CASSSRTSGVHNEQFF. The genes are TRBV9 and TRBJ2-1; 12 bases fit TRBD2. Germline loops: CDR1 SGDLS, CDR2 YYNGEE. The V and J ends lost 4 bases and 5 bases, in that order; junction bases with no gene match: 7. CDR3 length equals 16 residues.